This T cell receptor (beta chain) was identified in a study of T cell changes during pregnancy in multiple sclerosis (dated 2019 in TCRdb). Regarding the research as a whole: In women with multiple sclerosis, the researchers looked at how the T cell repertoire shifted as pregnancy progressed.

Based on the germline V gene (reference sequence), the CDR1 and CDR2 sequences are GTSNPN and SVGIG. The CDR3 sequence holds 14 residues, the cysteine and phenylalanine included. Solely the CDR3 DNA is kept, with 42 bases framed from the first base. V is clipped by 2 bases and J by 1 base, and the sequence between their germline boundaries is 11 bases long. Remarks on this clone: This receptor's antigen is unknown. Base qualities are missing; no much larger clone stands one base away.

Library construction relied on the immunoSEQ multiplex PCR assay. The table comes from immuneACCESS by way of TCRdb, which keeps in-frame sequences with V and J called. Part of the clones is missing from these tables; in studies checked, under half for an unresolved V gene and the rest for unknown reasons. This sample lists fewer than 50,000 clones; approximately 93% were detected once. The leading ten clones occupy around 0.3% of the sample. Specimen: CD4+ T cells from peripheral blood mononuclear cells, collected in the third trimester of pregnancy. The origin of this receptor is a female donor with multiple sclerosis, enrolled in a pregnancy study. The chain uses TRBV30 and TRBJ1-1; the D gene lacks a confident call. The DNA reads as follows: TGTGCCTGGAGTCAGCGGGGTAGGAACACTGAAGCTTTCTTT. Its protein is CAWSQRGRNTEAFF.